The clone carrying this T cell receptor beta chain was observed many times. Its antigen is undetermined. The data originate from a study of regulatory T cells in long-lasting Graves disease. Study outcomes and limitations: TRBV28, TRBJ1-2 and TRBJ2-5 were segments that persistent disease favored. Thyroid tissue went unstudied; only peripheral blood was examined.

The CDR3 covers 13 residues. Germline assignment: CDR1 DFQATT and CDR2 SNEGSKA (reference sequence). Trimming stripped 2 bases from V and 5 bases from J, with 13 bases between. The authors built TCR beta libraries using iRepertoire HTBI primers and Arm-PCR of CDR3 regions. MiXCR, applied by TCRdb to the multiplex PCR reads, yields one record per CDR3 protein. The sample shows a few hundred thousand distinct CDR3 sequences, about 15% of them seen only once. As for time point: newly diagnosed GD, antithyroid drugs for less than 3 months. With RNA extracted from PBMCs as input, the TCR library was made. This sample also belongs to another study, concerning T cells in Graves' hyperthyroidism and ophthalmopathy. This second study notes: The study enrolled patients aged 18 to 65 with newly diagnosed hyperthyroidism of under 2 months' duration.

Sequenced material: peripheral blood mononuclear cells (PBMCs), taken at new diagnosis, from a patient treated with antithyroid drugs. This receptor was obtained from a woman under 30 with Graves disease. The chain links TRBV20-1 to TRBJ2-7; tentatively, D is TRBD2 (6 bases). The CDR3 nucleotides are TGCAGTGCTAGATTGCCTAGCGTGCACGAGCAGTACTTC. Its translation: CSARLPSVHEQYF.